This T cell receptor beta chain was captured in a study of T cell responses to AZD1222 COVID-19 vaccine. General study findings and limits: Spike-specific TCR breadth rose after two AZD1222 doses, and depth rose as well.

Generated by immunoSEQ multiplex PCR, the TCRdb table keeps only in-frame clones and is missing some. The table includes roughly 170,000 clones, roughly nine tenths detected once. The CDR3 extends over 14 amino acids. Germline V lookup: CDR1 SGHDT, CDR2 YYEEEE. V lost 0 bases and J lost 5, with 8 bases in between. Note on this clone: What it binds is not known.

The receptor was derived from an adult in good health. The sequencing used peripheral blood, collected on day 0 of AZD1222 vaccination. V is TRBV5-6 and J is TRBJ2-2; D unclear. This CDR3 is CASSLGARTGELFF. CDR3 bases: TGTGCCAGCAGCTTGGGGGCGCGGACCGGGGAGCTGTTTTTT. The variable domain in full, with the rest retrieved from reference TRBV5-6 and TRBJ2-2, is DAGVTQSPTHLIKTRGQQVTLRCSPKSGHDTVSWYQQALGQGPQFIFQYYEEEERQRGNFPDRFSGHQFPNYSSELNVNALLLGDSALYLCASSLGARTGELFFGEGSRLTVL.